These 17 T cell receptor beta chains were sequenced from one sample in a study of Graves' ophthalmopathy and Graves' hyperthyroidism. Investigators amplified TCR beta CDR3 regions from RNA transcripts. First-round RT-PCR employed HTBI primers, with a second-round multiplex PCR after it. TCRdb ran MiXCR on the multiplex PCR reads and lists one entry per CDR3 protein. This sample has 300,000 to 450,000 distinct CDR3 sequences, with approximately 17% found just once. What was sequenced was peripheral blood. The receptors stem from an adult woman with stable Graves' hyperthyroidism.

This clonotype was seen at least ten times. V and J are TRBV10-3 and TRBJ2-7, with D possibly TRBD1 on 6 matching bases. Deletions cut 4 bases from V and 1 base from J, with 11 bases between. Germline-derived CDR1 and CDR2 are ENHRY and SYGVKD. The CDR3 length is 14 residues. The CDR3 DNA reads TGTGCCATCAGTGCCAGGGGAAGTTCCTACGAGCAGTACTTC. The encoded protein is CAISARGSSYEQYF.

In nucleotides, the CDR3 is TGTGCCAGCAGCTTAGCGGACGATTTAGGGGAGCAGTACTTC. Translation gives CASSLADDLGEQYF. The rearrangement joins TRBV7-9 to TRBJ2-7; D gene unclear. CDR1 is SEHNR and CDR2 is FQNEAQ in the germline V gene (reference sequence). The CDR3 has 14 amino acids. The V gene lost 0 bases and the J gene lost 7 bases, with 13 bases spanning the gap.

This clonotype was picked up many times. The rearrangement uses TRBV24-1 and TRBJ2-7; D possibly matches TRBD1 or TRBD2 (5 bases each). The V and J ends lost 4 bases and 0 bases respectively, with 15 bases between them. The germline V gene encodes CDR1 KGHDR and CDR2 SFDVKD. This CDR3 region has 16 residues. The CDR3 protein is CATSETGTGSSYEQYF. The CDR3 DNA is TGTGCCACCAGTGAAACCGGGACGGGCAGCTCCTACGAGCAGTACTTC.

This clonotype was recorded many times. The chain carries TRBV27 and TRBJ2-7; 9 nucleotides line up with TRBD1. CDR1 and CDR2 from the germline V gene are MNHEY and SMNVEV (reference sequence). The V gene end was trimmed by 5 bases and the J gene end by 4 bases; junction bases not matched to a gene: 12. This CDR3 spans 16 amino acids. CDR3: CASSPDRGAWAYEQYF. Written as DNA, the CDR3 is TGTGCCAGCAGTCCGGACAGGGGCGCCTGGGCATACGAGCAGTACTTC.

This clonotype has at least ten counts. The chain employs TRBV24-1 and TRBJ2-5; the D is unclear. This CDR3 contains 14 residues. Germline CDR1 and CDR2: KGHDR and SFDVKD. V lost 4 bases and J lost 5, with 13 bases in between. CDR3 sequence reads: CATSESGLGETQYF. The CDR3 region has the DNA TGTGCCACCAGTGAATCGGGCCTTGGGGAGACCCAGTACTTC.

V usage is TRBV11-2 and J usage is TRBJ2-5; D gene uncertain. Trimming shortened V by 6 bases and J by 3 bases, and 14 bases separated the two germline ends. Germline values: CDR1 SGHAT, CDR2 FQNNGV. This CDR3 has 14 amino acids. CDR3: CASRDWATKETQYF. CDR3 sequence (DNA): TGTGCCAGCAGAGACTGGGCTACAAAAGAGACCCAGTACTTC.

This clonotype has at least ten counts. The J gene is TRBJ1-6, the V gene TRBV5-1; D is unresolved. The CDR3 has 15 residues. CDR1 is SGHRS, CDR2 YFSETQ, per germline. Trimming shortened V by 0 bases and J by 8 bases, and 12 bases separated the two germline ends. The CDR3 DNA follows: TGCGCCAGCAGCTTGGCCACAATGAATTATTCACCCCTCCACTTT. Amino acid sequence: CASSLATMNYSPLHF.

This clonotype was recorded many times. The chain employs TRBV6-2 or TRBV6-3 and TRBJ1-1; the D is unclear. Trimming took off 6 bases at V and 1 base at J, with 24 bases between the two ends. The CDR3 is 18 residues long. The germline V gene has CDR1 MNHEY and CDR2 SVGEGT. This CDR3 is CASSPLWDTYKKNTEAFF. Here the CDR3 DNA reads TGTGCCAGCAGCCCCCTCTGGGATACCTACAAAAAGAACACTGAAGCTTTCTTT.

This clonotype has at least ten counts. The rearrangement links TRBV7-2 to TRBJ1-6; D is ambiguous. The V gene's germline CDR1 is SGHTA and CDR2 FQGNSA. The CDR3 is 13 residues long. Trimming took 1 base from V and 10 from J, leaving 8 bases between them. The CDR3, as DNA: TGTGCCAGCAGCTTAGAAGAGTCCTCACCCCTCCACTTT. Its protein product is CASSLEESSPLHF.

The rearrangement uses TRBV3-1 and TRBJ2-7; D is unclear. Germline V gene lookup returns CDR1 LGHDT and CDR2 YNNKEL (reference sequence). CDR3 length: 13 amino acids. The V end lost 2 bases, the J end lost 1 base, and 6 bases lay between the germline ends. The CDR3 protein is CASSQFLSYEQYF. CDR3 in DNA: TGTGCCAGCAGCCAATTCCTATCCTACGAGCAGTACTTC.

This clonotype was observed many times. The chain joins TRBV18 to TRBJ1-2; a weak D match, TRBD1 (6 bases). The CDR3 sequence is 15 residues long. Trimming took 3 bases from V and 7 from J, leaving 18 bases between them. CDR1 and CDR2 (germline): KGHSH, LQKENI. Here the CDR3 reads CASSPAKTGWVGYTF. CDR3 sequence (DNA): TGTGCCAGCTCACCCGCTAAGACAGGTTGGGTTGGCTACACCTTC.

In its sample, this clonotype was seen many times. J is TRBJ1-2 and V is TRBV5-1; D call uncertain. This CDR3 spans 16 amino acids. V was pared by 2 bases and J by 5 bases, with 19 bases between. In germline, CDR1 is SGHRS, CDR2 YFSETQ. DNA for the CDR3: TGCGCCAGCAGCTTCGATGGGGAGGGATCCATTTATGGCTACACCTTC. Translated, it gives CASSFDGEGSIYGYTF.

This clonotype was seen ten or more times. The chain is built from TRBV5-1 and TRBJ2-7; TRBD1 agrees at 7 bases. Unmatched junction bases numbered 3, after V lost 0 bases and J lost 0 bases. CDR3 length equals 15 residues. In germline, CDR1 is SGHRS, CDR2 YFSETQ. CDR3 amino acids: CASSLARGYSYEQYF. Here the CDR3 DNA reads TGCGCCAGCAGCTTGGCCAGGGGGTACTCCTACGAGCAGTACTTC. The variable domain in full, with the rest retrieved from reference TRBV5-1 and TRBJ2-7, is KAGVTQTPRYLIKTRGQQVTLSCSPISGHRSVSWYQQTPGQGLQFLFEYFSETQRNKGNFPGRFSGRQFSNSRSEMNVSTLELGDSALYLCASSLARGYSYEQYFGPGTRLTVT.

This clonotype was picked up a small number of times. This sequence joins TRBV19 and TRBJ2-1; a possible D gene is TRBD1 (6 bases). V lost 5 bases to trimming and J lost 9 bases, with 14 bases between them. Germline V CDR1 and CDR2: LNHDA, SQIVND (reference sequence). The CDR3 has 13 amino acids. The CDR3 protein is CASSLQGGGEQFF. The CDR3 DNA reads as TGTGCCAGTAGTCTACAGGGCGGCGGTGAGCAGTTCTTC.

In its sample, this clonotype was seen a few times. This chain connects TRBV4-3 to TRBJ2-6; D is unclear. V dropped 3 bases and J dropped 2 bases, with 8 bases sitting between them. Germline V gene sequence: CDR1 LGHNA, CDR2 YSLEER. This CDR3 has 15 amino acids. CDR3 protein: CASSQVVAGANVLTF. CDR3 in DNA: TGCGCCAGCAGCCAGGTAGTGGCTGGGGCCAACGTCCTGACTTTC.

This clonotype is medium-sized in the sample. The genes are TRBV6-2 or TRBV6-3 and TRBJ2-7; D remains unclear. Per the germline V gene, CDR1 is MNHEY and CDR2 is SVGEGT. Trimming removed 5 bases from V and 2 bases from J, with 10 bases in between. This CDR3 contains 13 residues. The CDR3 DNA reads TGTGCCAGCAGTCCCCTGCAGACCTACGAGCAGTACTTC. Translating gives CASSPLQTYEQYF.

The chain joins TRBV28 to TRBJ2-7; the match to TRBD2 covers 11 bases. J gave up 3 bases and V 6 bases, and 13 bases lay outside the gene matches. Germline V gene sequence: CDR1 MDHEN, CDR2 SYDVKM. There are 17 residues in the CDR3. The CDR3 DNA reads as TGTGCCAGCAGACCTCTCGAAACTAGCGGGAGTCTCTACGAGCAGTACTTC. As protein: CASRPLETSGSLYEQYF.